One and the same sample provided the 23 T cell receptor beta chains below, sequenced in a study of blood T cell repertoires in COVID-19. Measured with immunoSEQ multiplex PCR; TCRdb has only the in-frame clones, and not every one. Among 30,000 to 40,000 clones listed, approximately 85% were seen once. Sequences were obtained from peripheral blood. These receptors originate from a human donor in a cohort sampled during active COVID-19.

This chain connects TRBV11-3 to TRBJ2-3, with a weak D call TRBD2 (5 bases). V was shortened by 4 bases and J by 8 bases, with 13 bases between the two germline ends. CDR1 SGHNT and CDR2 YENEEA come from the germline V gene. The CDR3 consists of 13 residues. CDR3 amino acids: CASSSLLAGTQYF. DNA of the CDR3: TGTGCCAGCAGCTCCCTCCTAGCTGGTACGCAGTATTTT.

V usage is TRBV4-2 and J usage is TRBJ2-7; 11 bases line up with TRBD1. Germline CDR1 and CDR2: LGHNA and YNFKEQ. The CDR3 spans 14 residues. J gave up 2 bases and V 7 bases, and 4 bases lay outside the gene matches. DNA of the CDR3: TGTGCCAGCAACTCGGGACAGGGGGCCTACGAGCAGTACTTC. It is translated as CASNSGQGAYEQYF.

In its sample, this clone was seen a few times. The chain recombines TRBV6-5 with TRBJ2-3, with D possibly being TRBD2 (5 bases). Trimming left V 9 bases short and J 0 bases short, with 16 bases between. Germline CDR1 reads MNHEY; CDR2 reads SVGAGI. The CDR3 consists of 15 residues. In nucleotides, the CDR3 is TGTGCCAGTATCGATCGGAGGCGAAGCACAGATACGCAGTATTTT. As protein: CASIDRRRSTDTQYF.

The chain combines TRBV6-1 with TRBJ2-1; the match to TRBD1 covers 7 bases. V dropped 4 bases and J dropped 0; count of bases not matched to a gene: 6. Germline V gene lookup returns CDR1 MNHNS and CDR2 SASEGT. CDR3 length: 16 residues. CDR3 region: CASSGATGSSYNEQFF. Written as DNA, the CDR3 is TGTGCCAGCAGTGGCGCGACAGGGTCCTCCTACAATGAGCAGTTCTTC.

This clone appeared a few times. The V and J genes are TRBV5-1 and TRBJ2-2, with D possibly TRBD2 on 6 matching bases. Germline CDR1 is SGHRS and CDR2 is YFSETQ. The V gene lost 7 bases and the J gene lost 3 bases, with 16 bases spanning the gap. The CDR3 runs 15 residues. The CDR3 loop is CASFPPGVDTGELFF. The CDR3 DNA follows: TGCGCCAGCTTTCCCCCGGGGGTAGACACCGGGGAGCTGTTTTTT.

The rearrangement joins TRBV7-9 to TRBJ2-7; maybe TRBD2 (6 bases). Trimming took off 4 bases at V and 2 bases at J, with 15 bases between the two ends. CDR1 and CDR2 from the germline V gene are SEHNR and FQNEAQ (reference sequence). The CDR3 has 15 residues. The CDR3 protein is CASSSSAGYTYEQYF. CDR3 nucleotides: TGTGCCAGCAGCTCCTCAGCGGGTTACACCTACGAGCAGTACTTC.

The gene calls are TRBV4-1 and TRBJ1-2, with TRBD1 identical over 9 bases. Germline CDR1 and CDR2: MGHRA and YSYEKL. The CDR3 has 20 amino acids. The V and J ends lost 2 bases and 2 bases, in that order; junction bases with no gene match: 18. CDR3 amino acids: CASSQLPTGGSFPSNYGYTF. The DNA for the CDR3 is TGCGCCAGCAGCCAACTACCGACAGGGGGGTCCTTCCCTTCCAACTATGGCTACACCTTC.

J is TRBJ2-6 and V is TRBV3-1 (or the pseudogene TRBV3-2); 7 bases are a match to TRBD2. This CDR3 is built from 20 residues. From germline, CDR1 is LGHDT and CDR2 YNNKEL (reference sequence). Trimming took 4 bases from V and 0 from J; bases not matched to a gene: 15. As DNA, the CDR3 is TGTGCCAGCAGCCTCCCCGTCGTTGGGGGGAGGGGCTCTGGGGCCAACGTCCTGACTTTC. This encodes CASSLPVVGGRGSGANVLTF.

In its sample, this clone was seen a few times. V and J are TRBV12-3 or TRBV12-4 and TRBJ1-5, with TRBD1 identical over 7 bases. The CDR3 totals 13 residues. V lost 7 bases, J lost 6 bases, and 6 bases stayed unmatched. The CDR3 sequence is CASNRQGFQPQHF. The CDR3, as DNA: TGTGCCAGCAACCGACAGGGATTTCAGCCCCAGCATTTT.

The chain combines TRBV3-1 (or the pseudogene TRBV3-2) with TRBJ2-2, with 11 bases lining up with TRBD1. J gave up 6 bases and V 2 bases, and 2 bases lay outside the gene matches. Germline V gene data show CDR1 as LGHDT and CDR2 as YNNKEL (reference sequence). The CDR3 runs to 15 residues. The CDR3 sequence: CASSQLGQGAGELFF. CDR3 DNA sequence: TGTGCCAGCAGCCAACTGGGACAGGGGGCCGGGGAGCTGTTTTTT.

The CDR3 DNA follows: TGTGCCAGCAGTGCACACTACGAGCAGTACTTC. Translating it yields CASSAHYEQYF. The gene calls are TRBV25-1 and TRBJ2-7; the D is unclear. V was cut by 4 bases and J by 3 bases, with 4 bases left in between. The CDR3 totals 11 residues. The germline gives CDR1 MGHDK, CDR2 SYGVNS.

The chain employs TRBV3-1 (or the pseudogene TRBV3-2) and TRBJ1-2; TRBD1 agrees at 7 bases. V dropped 0 bases and J dropped 7; count of bases not matched to a gene: 11. The CDR3 length is 16 residues. CDR1 is LGHDT and CDR2 is YNNKEL in the germline V gene (reference sequence). CDR3 protein: CASSQETGRGPIGYTF. For the CDR3, the DNA is TGTGCCAGCAGCCAAGAGACAGGGCGTGGGCCTATTGGCTACACCTTC.

The J gene is TRBJ1-2, the V gene TRBV3-1 (or the pseudogene TRBV3-2), with TRBD1 identical over 7 bases. This CDR3 region has 16 residues. Per the germline V gene, CDR1 is LGHDT and CDR2 is YNNKEL (reference sequence). J lost 3 bases, V lost 1 base, and 8 bases had no gene match. The CDR3 DNA sequence: TGTGCCAGCAGCCAAGGTGTAGCAGGGGGAGACTATGGCTACACCTTC. Protein: CASSQGVAGGDYGYTF.

The chain has TRBV5-1 and TRBJ2-1; no definite D call. CDR3 length: 15 amino acids. Trimming stripped 0 bases from V and 0 bases from J, with 7 bases between. Germline V gene sequence: CDR1 SGHRS, CDR2 YFSETQ. The CDR3 protein is CASSLAESSYNEQFF. CDR3 sequence (DNA): TGCGCCAGCAGCTTGGCGGAGAGCTCCTACAATGAGCAGTTCTTC.

The gene calls are TRBV11-2 and TRBJ2-3, with 9 bases fitting TRBD2. This CDR3 region has 18 residues. Trimming removed 1 base from V and 0 bases from J; junction bases left unmatched: 8. Per the germline V gene, CDR1 is SGHAT and CDR2 is FQNNGV. Here the CDR3 DNA reads TGTGCCAGCAGCTTAGGGTCTAGCGGGGCAGCAAGCACAGATACGCAGTATTTT. This sequence encodes CASSLGSSGAASTDTQYF. The entire variable domain, with the rest obtained from reference TRBV11-2 and TRBJ2-3, is as follows: EAGVAQSPRYKIIEKRQSVAFWCNPISGHATLYWYQQILGQGPKLLIQFQNNGVVDDSQLPKDRFSAERLKGVDSTLKIQPAKLEDSAVYLCASSLGSSGAASTDTQYFGPGTRLTVL.

The V call is TRBV12-3 or TRBV12-4, the J call TRBJ1-5; D ambiguous. The CDR3 is made up of 12 amino acids. Between the trimmed V and J ends, which lost 5 bases and 5 bases, there was a span of 7 bases. CDR3 protein: CASSDTDQPQHF. Here the CDR3 DNA reads TGTGCCAGCAGTGACACGGATCAGCCCCAGCATTTT.

V gene TRBV6-5 combines with J gene TRBJ1-1, with 10 positions matching TRBD1. The germline gives CDR1 MNHEY, CDR2 SVGAGI. The junction had 5 bases not matched to a gene; V was cut back by 0 bases and J by 4 bases. The CDR3 covers 16 residues. CDR3 region: CASSYSRDRGRTEAFF. CDR3 DNA sequence: TGTGCCAGCAGTTACTCAAGGGACAGGGGTCGCACTGAAGCTTTCTTT.

CDR3 sequence: CASSQKGQVQGPEAFF. The DNA of the CDR3 is TGTGCCAGCAGCCAGAAGGGACAGGTTCAAGGACCTGAAGCTTTCTTT. The chain uses TRBV5-4 and TRBJ1-1; TRBD1 agrees at 8 bases. V shed 4 bases, J shed 6 bases, and the junction held 14 bases outside the gene matches. This CDR3 comprises 16 residues. Germline V gives CDR1 SGHNT, CDR2 YYREEE (reference sequence).

The J gene is TRBJ2-1, the V gene TRBV25-1; 8 nucleotides agree with TRBD1. V gave up 7 bases and J gave up 9 bases; unmatched junction bases: 11. Looked up from germline, CDR1 is MGHDK and CDR2 is SYGVNS. The CDR3 extends over 14 amino acids. CDR3 sequence reads: CASNGQGIVGEQFF. The DNA for the CDR3 is TGTGCCAGCAATGGACAGGGTATTGTAGGTGAGCAGTTCTTC.

The chain joins TRBV5-1 to TRBJ2-3; D may be TRBD2 (5 bases). The CDR3 length is 14 residues. Per the germline V gene, CDR1 is SGHRS and CDR2 is YFSETQ. Deletions cut 4 bases from V and 2 bases from J, with 11 bases between. The CDR3 region is CASSVGGSTDTQYF. The CDR3 region has the DNA TGCGCCAGCAGCGTCGGAGGATCCACAGATACGCAGTATTTT.

The V and J genes are TRBV5-8 and TRBJ1-4; 11 nucleotides align to TRBD1. The CDR3 extends over 14 amino acids. The J segment lost 8 bases and the V segment lost 4 bases, leaving 4 bases of the junction unmatched. Per the germline V gene, CDR1 is SGHTS and CDR2 is YDEGEE. CDR3 nucleotide sequence: TGTGCCAGCAGCCCGGGACAGGGGGTGGAAAAACTGTTTTTT. This codes for CASSPGQGVEKLFF. The entire variable domain, with the rest obtained from reference TRBV5-8 and TRBJ1-4, is as follows: EAGVTQSPTHLIKTRGQQATLRCSPISGHTSVYWYQQALGLGLQFLLWYDEGEERNRGNFPPRFSGRQFPNYSSELNVNALELEDSALYLCASSPGQGVEKLFFGSGTQLSVL.

J is TRBJ1-6 and V is TRBV19; D remains ambiguous. V dropped 4 bases and J dropped 0 bases, with 10 bases sitting between them. This CDR3 has 16 amino acids. Germline loops: CDR1 LNHDA, CDR2 SQIVND (reference sequence). CDR3 nucleotide sequence: TGTGCCAGTAGTACCGTCGCTAACTCCTATAATTCACCCCTCCACTTT. Protein product: CASSTVANSYNSPLHF. Combining the CDR3 with reference TRBV19 and TRBJ1-6 gives the whole variable domain DGGITQSPKYLFRKEGQNVTLSCEQNLNHDAMYWYRQDPGQGLRLIYYSQIVNDFQKGDIAEGYSVSREKKESFPLTVTSAQKNPTAFYLCASSTVANSYNSPLHFGNGTRLTVT.

This chain connects TRBV19 to TRBJ1-2; D unclear. V was shortened by 5 bases and J by 8 bases, with 21 bases between the two germline ends. Germline V gene data show CDR1 as LNHDA and CDR2 as SQIVND (reference sequence). The CDR3 loop spans 15 amino acids. This CDR3 is CASSPFPSERKGYTF. CDR3 DNA: TGTGCCAGTAGTCCCTTTCCCTCGGAGAGGAAGGGCTACACCTTC.